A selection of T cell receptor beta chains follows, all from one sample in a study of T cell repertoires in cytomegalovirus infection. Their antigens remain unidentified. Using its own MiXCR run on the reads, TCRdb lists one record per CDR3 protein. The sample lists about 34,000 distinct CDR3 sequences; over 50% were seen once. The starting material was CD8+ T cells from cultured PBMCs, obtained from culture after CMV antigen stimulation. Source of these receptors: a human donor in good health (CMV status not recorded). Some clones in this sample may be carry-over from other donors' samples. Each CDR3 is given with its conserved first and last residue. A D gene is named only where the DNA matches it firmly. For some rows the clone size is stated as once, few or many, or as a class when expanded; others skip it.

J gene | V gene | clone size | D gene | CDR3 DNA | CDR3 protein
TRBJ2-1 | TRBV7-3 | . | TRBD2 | TGTGCCAGCAGCTTAAGGGGGGGGTCCTACAATGAGCAGTTCTTC | CASSLRGGSYNEQFF
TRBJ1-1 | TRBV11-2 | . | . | TGTGCCAGCAGCTTATTCCAGGGGATGAACACTGAAGCTTTCTTT | CASSLFQGMNTEAFF
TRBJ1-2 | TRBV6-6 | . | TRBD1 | TGTGCCAGCAGTTTCCGGGACAGGGTCAAGCTCTATGGCTACACCTTC | CASSFRDRVKLYGYTF
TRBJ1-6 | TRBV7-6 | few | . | TGTGCCAGCAGCTTAGAAGATCGACCCCTCCACTTT | CASSLEDRPLHF
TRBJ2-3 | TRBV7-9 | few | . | TGTGCCAGCTCTCCTATCCCGCAGTATTTT | CASSPIPQYF
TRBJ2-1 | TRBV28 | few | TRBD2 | TGTGCCAGCAGTAGCCGACTAGCGGGGACCAATTACAATGAGCAGTTCTTC | CASSSRLAGTNYNEQFF
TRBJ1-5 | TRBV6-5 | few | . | TGTGCCAGCAGTTCAGGAAATAGCAATCAGCCCCAGCATTTT | CASSSGNSNQPQHF
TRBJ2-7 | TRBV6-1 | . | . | TGTGCCAGCAGTGAAGAGATCTATGGACCGACGAAGACGGGTTTC | CASSEEIYGPTKTGF
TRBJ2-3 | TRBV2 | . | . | TGTGCCAGCACAGATACGCAGTATTTT | CASTDTQYF
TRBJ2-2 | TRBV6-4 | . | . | TGTGCCAGCAGTGACAGGGACACCGGGGAGCTGTTTTTT | CASSDRDTGELFF
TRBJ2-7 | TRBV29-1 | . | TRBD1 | TGCAGCGCCGTGACAGGGACAGGCAGTACCTACGAGCAGTACTTC | CSAVTGTGSTYEQYF
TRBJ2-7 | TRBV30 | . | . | TGTGCCTGGATTCCGGGGGTGAGCTCCTACGAGCAGTACTTC | CAWIPGVSSYEQYF
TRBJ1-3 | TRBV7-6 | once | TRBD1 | TGTGCCAGCAGCTTAGGTCCGGGACAGGGTCGAAACACCATATATTTT | CASSLGPGQGRNTIYF
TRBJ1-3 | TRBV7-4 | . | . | TGTGCCAGCAGCTATAGCAAGCCGCGGGAAGGTCGCAACACCATATATTTT | CASSYSKPREGRNTIYF
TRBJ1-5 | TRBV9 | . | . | TGTGCCAGCAGCGTAGACGGGCGGACGGGTCAGCCCCAGCATTTT | CASSVDGRTGQPQHF
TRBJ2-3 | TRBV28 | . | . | TGTGCCAGCAGGGATAGGAGGGCCAGTAGAGATACGCAGTATTTT | CASRDRRASRDTQYF
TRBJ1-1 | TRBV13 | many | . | TGTGCCAGCAGCCCGGGACGCCTGATTCTTTATGACACTGAAGCTTTCTTT | CASSPGRLILYDTEAFF
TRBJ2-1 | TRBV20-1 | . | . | TGCAGTGCTAGTATTCGGGGGCCCTATGAGCAGTTCTTC | CSASIRGPYEQFF
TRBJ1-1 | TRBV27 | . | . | TGTGCCAGCAGCCGAATCGGGGAGGGCACTGAAGCTTTCTTT | CASSRIGEGTEAFF
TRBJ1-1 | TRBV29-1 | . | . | TGCAGCGTTGAAGGGCGGGGGACCACTGAAGCTTTCTTT | CSVEGRGTTEAFF
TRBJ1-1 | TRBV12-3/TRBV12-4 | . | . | TGTGCCAGCAGCCCAAACACTGAAGCTTTCTTT | CASSPNTEAFF
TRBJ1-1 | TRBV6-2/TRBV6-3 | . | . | TGTGCCAGCACGGAGACAGTAAGGAACACTGAAGCTTTCTTT | CASTETVRNTEAFF
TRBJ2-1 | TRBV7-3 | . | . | TGTGCCAGCAGCCTAGGCAATGAGCAGTTCTTC | CASSLGNEQFF
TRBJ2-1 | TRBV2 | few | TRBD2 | TGTGCCAGCAGTGTAAGGGCGGGGGACTACAATGAGCAGTTCTTC | CASSVRAGDYNEQFF
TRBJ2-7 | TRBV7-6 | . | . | TGTGCCAGCAGCTTTAGCGACAACTACGAGCAGTACTTC | CASSFSDNYEQYF
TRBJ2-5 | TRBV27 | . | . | TGTGCCAGCAGTTTATTTGTCCAAGAGACCCAGTACTTC | CASSLFVQETQYF
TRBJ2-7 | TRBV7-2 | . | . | TGTGCCAGCAGCCCCGACAGGATAGGGTACGAGCAGTACTTC | CASSPDRIGYEQYF
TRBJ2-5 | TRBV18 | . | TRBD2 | TGTGCCAGCTCACCCCCTAGCGGCGCATTGAGCGAGACCCAGTACTTC | CASSPPSGALSETQYF
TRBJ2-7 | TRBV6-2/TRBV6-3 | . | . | TGTGCCAGCAGTTACTGGTCCCCGGGGACCTACGAGCAGTACTTC | CASSYWSPGTYEQYF
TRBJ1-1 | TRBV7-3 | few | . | TGTGCCAGCGGCCCGATAGGGGAGGGTACTGAAGCTTTCTTT | CASGPIGEGTEAFF
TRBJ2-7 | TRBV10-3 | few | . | TGTGCCATCAGTGACCACCTCGCAGGGTTCTACGAGCAGTACTTC | CAISDHLAGFYEQYF
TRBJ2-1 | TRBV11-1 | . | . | TGTGCCAGCAGTGTTGGAGGGGGATACTACAATGAGCAGTTCTTC | CASSVGGGYYNEQFF
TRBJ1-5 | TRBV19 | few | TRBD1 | TGTGCCAGTAGTATAGAAGGGGGACAGACAAATCAGCCCCAGCATTTT | CASSIEGGQTNQPQHF
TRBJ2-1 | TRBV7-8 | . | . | TGTGCCAGCAGCGGGACTGAAAAAGAGCAGTTCTTC | CASSGTEKEQFF
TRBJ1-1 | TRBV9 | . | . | TGTGCCAGCAGCGAGGGATACACTGAAGCTTTCTTT | CASSEGYTEAFF
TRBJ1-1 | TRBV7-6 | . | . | TGTGCCAGCATGAGAGGGAGTGCCACTGAAGCTTTCTTT | CASMRGSATEAFF
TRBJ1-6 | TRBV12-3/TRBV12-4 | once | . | TGTGCCAGCAGTTTAGGGCCATATAATTCACCCCTCCACTTT | CASSLGPYNSPLHF
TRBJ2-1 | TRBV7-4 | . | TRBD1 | TGTGCCAGCAGCTCAAGACAGGGCGACTATGAGCAGTTCTTC | CASSSRQGDYEQFF